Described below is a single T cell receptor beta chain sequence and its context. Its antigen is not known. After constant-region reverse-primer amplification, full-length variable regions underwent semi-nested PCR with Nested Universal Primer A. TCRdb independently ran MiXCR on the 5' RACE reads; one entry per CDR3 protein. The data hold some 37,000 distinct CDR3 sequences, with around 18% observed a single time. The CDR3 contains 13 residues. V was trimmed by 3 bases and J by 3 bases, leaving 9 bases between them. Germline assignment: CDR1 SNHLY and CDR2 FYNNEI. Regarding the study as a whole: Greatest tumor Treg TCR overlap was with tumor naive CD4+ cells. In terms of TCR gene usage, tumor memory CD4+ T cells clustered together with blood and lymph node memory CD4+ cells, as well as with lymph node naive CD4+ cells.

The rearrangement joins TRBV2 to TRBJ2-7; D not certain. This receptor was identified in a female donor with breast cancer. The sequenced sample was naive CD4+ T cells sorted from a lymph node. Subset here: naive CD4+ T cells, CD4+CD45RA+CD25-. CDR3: CASSDGQSYEQYF. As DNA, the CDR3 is TGTGCCAGCAGTGACGGGCAGAGCTACGAGCAGTACTTC.